The 17 T cell receptor beta chains below come from one sample, sequenced in a study of shared clonotypes between healthy human individuals. Naive CD8 cells, CD45RO-negative and positively selected for CCR7, excluded terminally differentiated effector memory CD45RA+ cells. The protocol was immunoSEQ multiplex PCR, while the TCRdb copy is restricted to in-frame clones and leaves out a portion. This table has approximately 1.9 million clones, over 85% appearing once. The source material was naive CD8+ T cells from PBMCs. The source of these receptors is a man younger than 35 in good health. Some clones in this sample may be carry-over from other donors' samples.

This sequence joins TRBV7-8 and TRBJ1-2; D remains ambiguous. The germline CDR1 and CDR2 sequences are SGHVS and FQNEAQ. V gave up 7 bases and J gave up 0 bases, with 18 bases separating them. The CDR3 consists of 16 residues. The CDR3 sequence: CASTNELGRSNYGYTF. Written as DNA, the CDR3 is TGTGCCAGCACCAACGAATTGGGCAGATCTAACTATGGCTACACCTTC.

This chain joins TRBV5-1 and TRBJ2-7; 7 positions agree with TRBD1. The V gene's germline CDR1 is SGHRS and CDR2 YFSETQ. V lost 2 bases, J lost 3 bases, and 8 bases stayed unmatched. The CDR3 extends over 15 amino acids. CDR3 coding DNA: TGCGCCAGCAGCTTCGGTGGGACAGACATCTACGAGCAGTACTTC. Residues: CASSFGGTDIYEQYF.

In DNA, the CDR3 is TGTGCCAGCAGTTTCGCTAGCGGGAGGGGTAGCTCCTACGAGCAGTACTTC. The encoded protein is CASSFASGRGSSYEQYF. The chain combines TRBV28 with TRBJ2-7, with 12 bases identical to TRBD2. Germline assignment: CDR1 MDHEN and CDR2 SYDVKM. The CDR3 consists of 17 residues. Trimming took 3 bases from V and 0 from J; bases not matched to a gene: 6.

As regards this clone: Other DNA sequences in the sample encode the same CDR3. The CDR3 region is CASSLPAYEQYF. The DNA of the CDR3 is TGTGCCAGCAGTTTGCCTGCCTACGAGCAGTACTTC. The chain is built from TRBV28 and TRBJ2-7; D gene uncertain. CDR3 length: 12 residues. Germline V gene lookup returns CDR1 MDHEN and CDR2 SYDVKM. V was shortened by 3 bases and J by 2 bases, with 5 bases between the two germline ends.

This rearrangement joins TRBV27 to TRBJ2-5; D unclear. The CDR3 contains 15 residues. With 0 bases removed from V and 2 bases from J, the gap between germline ends came to 10 bases. Germline V lookup: CDR1 MNHEY, CDR2 SMNVEV (reference sequence). CDR3 bases: TGTGCCAGCAGTTTATCCCCCGGTGCGCAAGAGACCCAGTACTTC. Its protein product is CASSLSPGAQETQYF.

V and J are TRBV10-2 and TRBJ1-3; maybe TRBD1 (5 bases). The CDR3 totals 18 residues. CDR1 and CDR2 (germline): WSHSY, SAAADI. The V end lost 4 bases, the J end lost 1 base, and 20 bases lay between the germline ends. CDR3 region: CASSVKIPWRGSGNTIYF. CDR3 coding DNA: TGCGCCAGCAGTGTGAAGATTCCGTGGAGGGGTTCTGGAAACACCATATATTTT.

This clone showed up just once. V usage is TRBV6-5 and J usage is TRBJ2-1; D not resolved. Germline V gene lookup returns CDR1 MNHEY and CDR2 SVGAGI. The CDR3 consists of 15 residues. Trimming cost V 2 bases and J 5 bases, with 13 bases left between them. The CDR3 DNA sequence: TGTGCCAGCAGTTACAGGGTGGGGTTTAACAATGAGCAGTTCTTC. It yields the protein CASSYRVGFNNEQFF.

The chain employs TRBV4-1 and TRBJ2-1; possible D gene TRBD2, 5 bases. With 3 bases removed from V and 0 bases from J, the gap between germline ends came to 15 bases. This CDR3 is built from 17 residues. Germline-derived CDR1 and CDR2 are MGHRA and YSYEKL. CDR3 protein: CASSHDGTRVSYNEQFF. The CDR3 region has the DNA TGCGCCAGCAGCCACGACGGTACGCGGGTCTCCTACAATGAGCAGTTCTTC.

Details on this clone: Other DNA sequences in this sample translate to the same CDR3. The chain links TRBV5-4 to TRBJ1-1, with 7 bases lining up with TRBD1. V shed 2 bases, J shed 4 bases, and the junction held 5 bases outside the gene matches. Germline V gene sequence: CDR1 SGHNT, CDR2 YYREEE (reference sequence). The CDR3 runs to 14 residues. The CDR3 nucleotides are TGTGCCAGCAGCTTCACAGGGGCGCCCACTGAAGCTTTCTTT. Amino acids: CASSFTGAPTEAFF.

The genes are TRBV5-8 and TRBJ1-4; a possible D gene is TRBD1 (6 bases). The V end lost 0 bases, the J end lost 6 bases, and 15 bases lay between the germline ends. The CDR3 totals 16 residues. Per the germline V gene, CDR1 is SGHTS and CDR2 is YDEGEE. The CDR3: CASSLETGGADEKLFF. CDR3 nucleotides: TGTGCCAGCAGCTTGGAGACCGGGGGGGCGGATGAAAAACTGTTTTTT.

The chain carries TRBV29-1 and TRBJ2-1; D tentatively fits TRBD1 or TRBD2 (5 bases each). Trimming took 5 bases from V and 8 from J, leaving 16 bases between them. There are 13 residues in the CDR3. The germline V gene encodes CDR1 SQVTM and CDR2 ANQGSEA. The CDR3 is CSVRTGVGDEQFF. In DNA, the CDR3 is TGCAGCGTTCGGACTGGCGTGGGGGATGAGCAGTTCTTC.

The chain links TRBV10-3 to TRBJ2-6; 11 bases agree with TRBD2. J lost 0 bases, V lost 6 bases, and 4 bases had no gene match. The CDR3 spans 17 residues. In germline, CDR1 is ENHRY, CDR2 SYGVKD. CDR3 residues: CAISGTSGISGANVLTF. Written as DNA, the CDR3 is TGTGCCATCAGCGGGACTAGCGGAATCTCTGGGGCCAACGTCCTGACTTTC.

This clone was recorded a few times. This chain uses TRBV7-9 with TRBJ1-1, with 8 nucleotides matching TRBD1. The CDR3 covers 15 residues. The germline gives CDR1 SEHNR, CDR2 FQNEAQ (reference sequence). V shed 3 bases and J 5 bases; nucleotides not matched to a gene: 8. CDR3 region: CASSFLQGARTEAFF. The CDR3, as DNA: TGTGCCAGCAGCTTCCTCCAGGGGGCCCGGACTGAAGCTTTCTTT.

The CDR3 DNA reads TGTGCCAGCAGGAGCCGGGACGGCCGGAACACTGAAGCTTTCTTT. This codes for CASRSRDGRNTEAFF. This chain joins TRBV11-2 and TRBJ1-1; TRBD1 might be the D (5 bases). The V and J ends lost 6 bases and 1 base respectively, with 15 bases between them. The CDR3 has 15 amino acids. Germline V gives CDR1 SGHAT, CDR2 FQNNGV.

This clone has only one observation. The chain recombines TRBV6-5 with TRBJ2-6, with D unclear. Germline CDR1 MNHEY, CDR2 SVGAGI. The CDR3 runs to 13 residues. V gave up 2 bases and J gave up 6 bases, with 5 bases separating them. The CDR3 protein is CASSYRTANVLTF. CDR3 coding DNA: TGTGCCAGCAGTTACAGGACGGCCAACGTCCTGACTTTC.

This chain joins TRBV11-2 and TRBJ2-7; D call uncertain. V was clipped by 1 base and J by 7 bases, with 14 bases between them. Per the germline V gene, CDR1 is SGHAT and CDR2 is FQNNGV. The CDR3 extends over 14 amino acids. The CDR3 bases are TGTGCCAGCAGCTTAGTAGGCGGTTTACGGGAGCAGTACTTC. This encodes CASSLVGGLREQYF.

The chain combines TRBV7-9 with TRBJ1-1; 9 positions match TRBD1. The CDR3 has 13 residues. Germline CDR1 is SEHNR and CDR2 is FQNEAQ (reference sequence). V shed 5 bases, J shed 8 bases, and the junction held 6 bases outside the gene matches. For the CDR3, the DNA is TGTGCCAGCAGCAAAGACAGGGGGATGGAAGCTTTCTTT. Protein product: CASSKDRGMEAFF.